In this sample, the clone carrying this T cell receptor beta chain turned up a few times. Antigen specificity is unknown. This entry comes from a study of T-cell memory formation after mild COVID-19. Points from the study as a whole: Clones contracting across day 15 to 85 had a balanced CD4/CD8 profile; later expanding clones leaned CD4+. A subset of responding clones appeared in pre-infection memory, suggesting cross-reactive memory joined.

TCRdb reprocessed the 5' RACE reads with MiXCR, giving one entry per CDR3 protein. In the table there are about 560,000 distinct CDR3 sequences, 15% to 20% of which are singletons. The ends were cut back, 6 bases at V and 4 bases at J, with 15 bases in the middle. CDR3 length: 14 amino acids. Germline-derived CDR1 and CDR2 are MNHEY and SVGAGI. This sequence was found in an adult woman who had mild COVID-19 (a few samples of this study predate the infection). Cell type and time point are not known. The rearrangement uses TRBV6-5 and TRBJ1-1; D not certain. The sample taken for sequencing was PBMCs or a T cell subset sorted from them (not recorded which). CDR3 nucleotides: TGTGCCAGCAGACCACAAGGGTCGGGCACTGAAGCTTTCTTT. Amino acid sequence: CASRPQGSGTEAFF.